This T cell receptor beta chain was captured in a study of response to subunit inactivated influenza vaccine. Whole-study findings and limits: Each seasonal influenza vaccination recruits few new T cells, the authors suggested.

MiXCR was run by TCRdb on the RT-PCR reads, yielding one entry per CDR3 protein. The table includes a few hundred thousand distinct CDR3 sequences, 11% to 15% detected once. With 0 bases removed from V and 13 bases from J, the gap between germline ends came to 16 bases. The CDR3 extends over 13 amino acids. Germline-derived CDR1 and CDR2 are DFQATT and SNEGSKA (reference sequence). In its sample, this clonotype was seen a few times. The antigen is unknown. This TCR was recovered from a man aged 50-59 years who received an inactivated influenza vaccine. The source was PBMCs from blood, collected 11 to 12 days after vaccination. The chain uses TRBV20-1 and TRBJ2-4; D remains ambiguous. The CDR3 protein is CSARDVGTSPQYF. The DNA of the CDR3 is TGCAGTGCTAGAGATGTCGGCACATCCCCACAGTACTTC.